This TCR beta chain was captured in a study of neurological immune-mediated disorders. The CDR3 loop spans 15 amino acids. Germline trimming cut 8 bases from V and 3 bases from J; bases unmatched to any gene: 12. CDR1 MNHEY and CDR2 SVGAGI come from the germline V gene. By 5'RACE with 10-nucleotide random UMIs, the cDNA was made. TCRdb used MiXCR to reprocess the 5' RACE reads, holding one entry per CDR3 protein. The table lists tens of thousands of distinct CDR3 sequences, 6% to 7% of them singletons. Libraries from sorted cells used roughly 900,000 T cells (CD4+ or CD8+). This clonotype was seen ten or more times.

The rearrangement links TRBV6-5 to TRBJ2-7; 8 nucleotides line up with TRBD1. The sample consisted of CD4+ T cells from blood. The receptor was isolated from a middle-aged woman in good health. The CDR3: CASHTIGQGNYEQYF. The CDR3 DNA is TGTGCCAGCCATACCATTGGACAGGGAAACTACGAGCAGTACTTC.